This paragraph covers one T cell receptor (beta chain) sequence. The antigen is undetermined. Described time point: persistent/refractory GD, antithyroid drugs over 5 years with positive TRAb. Making the TCR library involved RNA that had been extracted from PBMCs. This entry belongs to a study of regulatory T cells in long-lasting Graves disease. Study results and caveats: Since the sample size was small, accuracy may have been reduced.

For TCR beta, libraries came from iRepertoire HTBI primers and Arm-PCR of CDR3 regions. A single record per CDR3 protein comes from TCRdb applying MiXCR to the multiplex PCR reads. Among 350,000 to 500,000 distinct CDR3 sequences listed, around 20% were seen once. The V segment lost 5 bases and the J segment 2 bases; nucleotides outside the gene matches: 6. The CDR3 totals 15 residues. Germline-derived CDR1 and CDR2 are GTSNPN and SVGIG (reference sequence). The rearrangement uses TRBV30 and TRBJ2-7, with 13 nucleotides matching TRBD2. Sequencing was performed on peripheral blood mononuclear cells (PBMCs), taken when the disease was refractory, from a patient treated with antithyroid drugs. The TCR sequence derives from a female donor with Graves disease. CDR3 loop: CAWQTSGRLAYEQYF. The CDR3 DNA follows: TGTGCCTGGCAGACTAGCGGGAGGTTGGCCTACGAGCAGTACTTC.